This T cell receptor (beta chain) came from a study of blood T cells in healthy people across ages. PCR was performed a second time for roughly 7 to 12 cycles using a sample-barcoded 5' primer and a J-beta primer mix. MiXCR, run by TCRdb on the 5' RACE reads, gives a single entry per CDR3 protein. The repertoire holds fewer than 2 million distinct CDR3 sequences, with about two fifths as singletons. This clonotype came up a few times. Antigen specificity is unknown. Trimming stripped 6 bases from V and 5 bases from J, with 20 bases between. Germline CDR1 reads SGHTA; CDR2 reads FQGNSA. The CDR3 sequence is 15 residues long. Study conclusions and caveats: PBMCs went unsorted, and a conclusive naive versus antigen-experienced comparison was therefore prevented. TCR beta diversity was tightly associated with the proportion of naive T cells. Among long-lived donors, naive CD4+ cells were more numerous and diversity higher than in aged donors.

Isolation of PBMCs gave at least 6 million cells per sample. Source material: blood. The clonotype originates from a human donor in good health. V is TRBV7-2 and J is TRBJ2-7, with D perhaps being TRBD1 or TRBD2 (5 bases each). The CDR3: CASRPPGHPEDEQYF. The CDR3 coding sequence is TGTGCCAGCAGACCGCCGGGGCACCCAGAGGACGAGCAGTACTTC.